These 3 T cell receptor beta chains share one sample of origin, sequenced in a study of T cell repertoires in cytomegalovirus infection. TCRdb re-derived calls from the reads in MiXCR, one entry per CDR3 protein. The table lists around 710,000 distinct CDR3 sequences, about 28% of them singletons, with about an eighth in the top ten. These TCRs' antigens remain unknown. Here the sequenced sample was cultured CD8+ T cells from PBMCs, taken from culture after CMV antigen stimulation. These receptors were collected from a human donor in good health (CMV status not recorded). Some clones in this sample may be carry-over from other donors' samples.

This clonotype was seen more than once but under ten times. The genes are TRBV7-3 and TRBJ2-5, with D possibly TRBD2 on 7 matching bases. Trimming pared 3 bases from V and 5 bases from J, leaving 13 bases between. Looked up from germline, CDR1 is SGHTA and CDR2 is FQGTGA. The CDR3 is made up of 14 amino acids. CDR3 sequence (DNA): TGTGCCAGCAGCTTTGGGGGGGCTCCGGAGACCCAGTACTTC. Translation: CASSFGGAPETQYF.

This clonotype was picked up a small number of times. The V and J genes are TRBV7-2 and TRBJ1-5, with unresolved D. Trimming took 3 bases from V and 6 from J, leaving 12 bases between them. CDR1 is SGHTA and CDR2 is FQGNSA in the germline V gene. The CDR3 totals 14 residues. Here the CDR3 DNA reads TGTGCCAGCAGCTTTGAAGGATCGGGTCAGCCCCAGCATTTT. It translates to CASSFEGSGQPQHF. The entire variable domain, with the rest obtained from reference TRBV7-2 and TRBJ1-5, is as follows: GAGVSQSPSNKVTEKGKDVELRCDPISGHTALYWYRQSLGQGLEFLIYFQGNSAPDKSGLPSDRFSAERTGGSVSTLTIQRTQQEDSAVYLCASSFEGSGQPQHFGDGTRLSIL.

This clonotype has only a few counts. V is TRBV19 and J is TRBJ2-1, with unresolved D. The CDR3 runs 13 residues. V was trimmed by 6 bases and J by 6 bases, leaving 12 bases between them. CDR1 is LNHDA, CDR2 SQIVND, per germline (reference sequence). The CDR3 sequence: CASRVEEVNEQFF. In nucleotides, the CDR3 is TGTGCCAGTAGGGTCGAGGAAGTCAATGAGCAGTTCTTC.